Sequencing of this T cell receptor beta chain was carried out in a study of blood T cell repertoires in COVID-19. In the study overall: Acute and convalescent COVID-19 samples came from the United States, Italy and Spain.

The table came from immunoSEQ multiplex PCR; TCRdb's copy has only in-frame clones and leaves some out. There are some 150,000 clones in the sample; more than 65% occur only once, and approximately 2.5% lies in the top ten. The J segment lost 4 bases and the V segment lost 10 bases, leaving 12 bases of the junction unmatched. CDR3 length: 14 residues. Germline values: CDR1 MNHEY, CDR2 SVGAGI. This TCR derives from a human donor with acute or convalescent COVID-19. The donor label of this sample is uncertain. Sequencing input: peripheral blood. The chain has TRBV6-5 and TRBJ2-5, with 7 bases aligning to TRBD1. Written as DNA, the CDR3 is TGTGCCACCAGAGACAGGGTCCATCGAGAGACCCAGTACTTC. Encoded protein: CATRDRVHRETQYF.